These T cell receptor beta chains were read from a single sample in a study of T cells expressing NK-cell markers. TCRdb re-called the 5' RACE reads; every CDR3 protein appears as one record, without DNA. This sample contains about 150,000 distinct CDR3 sequences. Sample: blood T cells: a sorted CD56 or NKG2C T cell subset, CD4+ or CD8+ T cells, or bulk PBMC T cells (not recorded which). The receptors shown here come from a woman in her forties or fifties in good health. CDR3s include the opening cysteine and the closing phenylalanine or tryptophan.

>TRBV2|TRBJ1-2
CASSEYEEDYGYTF
>TRBV4-1|TRBJ2-1
CASSQEARQHDEQFF
>TRBV12-3/TRBV12-4|TRBJ2-7
CASSRTVPPYEQYF
>TRBV27|TRBJ1-2
CASSLMAGENYGYTF
>TRBV20-1|TRBJ1-6
CSARDPTVGDSPLHF
>TRBV19|TRBJ2-1
CASSLGRGPDEQFF
>TRBV2|TRBJ2-1
CASRYMDEQFF
>TRBV12-3/TRBV12-4|TRBJ1-1
CASSLATLNTEAFF
>TRBV12-5|TRBJ2-1
CASGLIGRGEQFF
>TRBV19|TRBJ2-1
CASSIIWGDNEQFF
>TRBV9|TRBJ2-3
CASSANPGQPSTDTQYF
>TRBV6-2/TRBV6-3|TRBJ2-1
CASSLQGNTYNEQFF
>TRBV29-1|TRBJ2-5
CSAGTGSGTQYF
>TRBV4-1|TRBJ1-3
CASSDVQGGSGNTIYF
>TRBV11-2|TRBJ1-1
CASSLDPTDGVNTEAFF
>TRBV29-1|TRBJ2-2
CSVEKRENTGELFF
>TRBV7-2|TRBJ2-1
CASSLVGGSDEQFF
>TRBV25-1|TRBJ2-5
CASSGSGDGGYF
>TRBV3-1|TRBJ1-4
CASSQDGGVNEKLFF
>TRBV14|TRBJ2-5
CASSQDWGAQETQYF
>TRBV5-6|TRBJ1-2
CASSPMGPYGYTF
>TRBV5-6|TRBJ2-1
CASSFQLNEQFF
>TRBV3-1|TRBJ2-5
CASSPGVGGQETQYF
>TRBV5-1|TRBJ2-1
CASSLAMAGNTYNEQFF
>TRBV27|TRBJ1-6
CASLKRRFYNSPLHF
>TRBV21-1|TRBJ2-2
CASSIILNTGELFF
>TRBV29-1|TRBJ1-1
CSVKYQALEAFF
>TRBV6-2/TRBV6-3|TRBJ1-6
CASRLGTGRNSPLHF
>TRBV7-3|TRBJ2-1
CASSLIPGSPYNEQFF
>TRBV27|TRBJ1-1
CASSLDSATFEAFF
>TRBV12-5|TRBJ2-1
CASGLGGKNEQFF
>TRBV29-1|TRBJ2-7
CSVEGDSYEQYF
>TRBV7-6|TRBJ1-6
CASSLTGVESPLHF
>TRBV20-1|TRBJ1-2
CSAPGQGNGYTF
>TRBV3-1|TRBJ2-1
CASSPQGETYNEQFF
>TRBV12-5|TRBJ2-7
CASQVAGTYYEQYF
>TRBV23-1|TRBJ2-2
CASSGRLNTGELFF
>TRBV6-6|TRBJ2-7
CASSWDSPVGEQYF
>TRBV6-5|TRBJ2-5
CASSYSVTFSSQETQYF